This TCR beta chain was retrieved from a study of blood T cell repertoires in COVID-19 (dated by TCRdb to about 2020). Regarding the research as a whole: Samples covering the acute and convalescent phases of COVID-19 were provided by collaborators in the United States, Italy and Spain. The prospective study material was composed of cDNA or gDNA derived from T cells, B-cell-depleted T cells, or PBMCs. Subjects who had been exposed to COVID-19, were actively infected with it, or had recovered from it provided the deeply sampled blood TCRbeta repertoires that made up the dataset. A freely available public database, intended as a resource for researchers studying the immune response to SARS-CoV-2, is where the repertoires were released. Samples were obtained from the ongoing ImmuneRACE study (first 160 participants) and from some 1,200 subjects provided by 6 global collaborators. The sample metadata nearly always contained a de-identified subject ID, COVID-19 status, age in years and sex. Where HLA class I and class II types were available, the types were taken from metadata supplied by the sample provider, not from assay-based typing. Overall study outcomes, separate from this receptor: How much clinical and demographic metadata was included differed by source and by participant, and the metadata was provided uncurated.

Cut back by 2 bases and 1 base, the V and J ends lie 5 bases apart. The CDR3 numbers 13 residues from cysteine through phenylalanine. Of all the DNA, just the CDR3 is kept, 39 bases in frame from base 1. Reading the germline V gene gives CDR1 MDHEN and CDR2 SYDVKM. In the case of this clone: The antigen it recognizes is unknown. Base qualities are not provided; no much larger clone lies one nucleotide away.

TCRbeta CDR3 regions were amplified from genomic DNA by means of the immunoSEQ Assay, a bias-controlled multiplex PCR. The authors processed their data as follows. Within the assay, amplification of reference gene primers was used to estimate how many nucleated cells each sample contained. To quantify the absolute abundance of each unique TCRbeta CDR3 rearrangement, sequence reads were collapsed and filtered. Productive Simpson clonality was computed per sample as the square root of Simpson's diversity index over productive rearrangements. The table was pulled from immuneACCESS by TCRdb, which kept in-frame rearrangements only. Such tables lose some clones; where checked, under half of the loss comes from unresolved V genes, and the rest has no known cause. The DNA was the basis for D and trimming; V, J and clone size are from that table. In all, the sample holds about 110,000 clones, and roughly 84% of those were seen once. Of the sample, approximately 1.5% falls within the top ten clones.

Whole blood was collected in K2EDTA tubes by collaborating institutions according to the institutions' own protocols. Collaborator samples were shipped for TCRbeta analysis as frozen whole blood, isolated PBMCs, or DNA extracted from either sample type. This receptor was taken from a man in his forties with acute or convalescent COVID-19. This receptor chain uses TRBV28 and TRBJ1-2; the D gene cannot be named for sure. The specimen was peripheral blood. The DNA reads as follows: TGTGCCAGCAGTTTAAACAATAACTATGGCTACACCTTC. This sequence encodes CASSLNNNYGYTF.